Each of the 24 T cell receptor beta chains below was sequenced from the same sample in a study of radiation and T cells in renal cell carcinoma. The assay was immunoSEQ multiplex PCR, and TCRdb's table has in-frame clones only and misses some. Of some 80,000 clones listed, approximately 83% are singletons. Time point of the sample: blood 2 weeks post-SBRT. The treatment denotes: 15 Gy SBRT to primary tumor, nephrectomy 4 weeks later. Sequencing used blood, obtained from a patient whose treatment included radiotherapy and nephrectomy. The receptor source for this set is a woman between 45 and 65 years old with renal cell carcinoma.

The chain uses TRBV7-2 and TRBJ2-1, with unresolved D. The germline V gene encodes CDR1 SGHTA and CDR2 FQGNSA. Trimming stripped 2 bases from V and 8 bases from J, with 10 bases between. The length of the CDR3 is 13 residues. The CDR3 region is CASSLPTRDEQFF. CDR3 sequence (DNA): TGTGCCAGCAGCTTACCGACCCGCGATGAGCAGTTCTTC.

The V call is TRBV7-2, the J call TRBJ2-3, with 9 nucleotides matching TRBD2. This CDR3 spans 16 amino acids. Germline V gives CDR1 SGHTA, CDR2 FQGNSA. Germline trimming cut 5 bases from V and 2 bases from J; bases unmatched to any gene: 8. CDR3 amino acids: CASSASTSGPTDTQYF. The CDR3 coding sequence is TGTGCCAGCAGCGCGTCGACTAGCGGACCCACAGATACGCAGTATTTT.

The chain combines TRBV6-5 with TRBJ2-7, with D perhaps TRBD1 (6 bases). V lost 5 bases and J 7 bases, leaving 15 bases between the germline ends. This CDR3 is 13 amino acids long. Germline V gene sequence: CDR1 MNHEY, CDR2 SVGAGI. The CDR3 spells CASSQPGVGEQYF. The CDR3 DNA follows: TGTGCCAGCAGTCAACCAGGGGTGGGAGAGCAGTACTTC.

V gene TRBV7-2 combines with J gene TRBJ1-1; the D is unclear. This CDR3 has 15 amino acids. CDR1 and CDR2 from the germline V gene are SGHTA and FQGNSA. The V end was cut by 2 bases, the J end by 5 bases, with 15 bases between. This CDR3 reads CASSLLGSLGTEAFF. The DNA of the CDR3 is TGTGCCAGCAGCTTATTGGGGTCACTCGGAACTGAAGCTTTCTTT. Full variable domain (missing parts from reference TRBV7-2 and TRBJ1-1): GAGVSQSPSNKVTEKGKDVELRCDPISGHTALYWYRQSLGQGLEFLIYFQGNSAPDKSGLPSDRFSAERTGGSVSTLTIQRTQQEDSAVYLCASSLLGSLGTEAFFGQGTRLTVV.

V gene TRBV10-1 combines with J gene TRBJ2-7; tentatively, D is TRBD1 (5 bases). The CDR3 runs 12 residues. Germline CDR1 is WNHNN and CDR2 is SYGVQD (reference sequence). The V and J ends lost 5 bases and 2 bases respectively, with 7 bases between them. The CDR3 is CASSTGPYEQYF. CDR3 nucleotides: TGCGCCAGCAGTACAGGACCCTACGAGCAGTACTTC.

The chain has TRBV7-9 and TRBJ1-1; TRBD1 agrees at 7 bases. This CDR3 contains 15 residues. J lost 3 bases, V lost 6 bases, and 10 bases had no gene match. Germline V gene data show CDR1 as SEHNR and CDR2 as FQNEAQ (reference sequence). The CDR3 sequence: CASRSQGGRYTEAFF. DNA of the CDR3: TGTGCCAGCAGATCTCAGGGGGGAAGATACACTGAAGCTTTCTTT.

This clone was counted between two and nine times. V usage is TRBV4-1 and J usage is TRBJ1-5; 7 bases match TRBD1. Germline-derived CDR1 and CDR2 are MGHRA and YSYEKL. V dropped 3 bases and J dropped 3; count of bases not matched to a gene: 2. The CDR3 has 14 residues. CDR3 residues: CASSQGQNNQPQHF. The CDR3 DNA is TGCGCCAGCAGCCAGGGACAGAACAATCAGCCCCAGCATTTT.

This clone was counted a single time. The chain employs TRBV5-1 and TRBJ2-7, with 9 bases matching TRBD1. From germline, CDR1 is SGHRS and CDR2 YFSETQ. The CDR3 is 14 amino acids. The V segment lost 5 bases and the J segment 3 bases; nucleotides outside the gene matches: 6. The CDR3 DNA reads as TGCGCCAGCAGACCGGGACAGGGAGGCTACGAGCAGTACTTC. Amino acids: CASRPGQGGYEQYF.

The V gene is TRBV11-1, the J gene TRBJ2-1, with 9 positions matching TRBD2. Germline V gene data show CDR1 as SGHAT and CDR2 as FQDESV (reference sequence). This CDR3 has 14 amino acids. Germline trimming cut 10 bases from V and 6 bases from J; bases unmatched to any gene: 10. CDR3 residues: CAILGGGRGNEQFF. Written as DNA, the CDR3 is TGTGCCATCCTAGGGGGCGGGAGGGGCAATGAGCAGTTCTTC.

This chain's CDR3 is CASSLRPSIYEQYF. DNA for the CDR3: TGTGCCAGTAGTCTCCGTCCCTCGATCTACGAGCAGTACTTC. J is TRBJ2-7 and V is TRBV19; unclear D gene. Trimming pared 5 bases from V and 3 bases from J, leaving 14 bases between. CDR1 is LNHDA, CDR2 SQIVND, per germline (reference sequence). The CDR3 totals 14 residues.

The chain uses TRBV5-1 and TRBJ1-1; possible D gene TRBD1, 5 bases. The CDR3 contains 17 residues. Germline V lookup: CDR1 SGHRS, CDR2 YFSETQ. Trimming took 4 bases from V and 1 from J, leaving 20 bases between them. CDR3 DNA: TGCGCCAGCAGCACTACCGGGACGGATATTTCGAACACTGAAGCTTTCTTT. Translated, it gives CASSTTGTDISNTEAFF. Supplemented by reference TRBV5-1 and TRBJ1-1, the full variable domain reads KAGVTQTPRYLIKTRGQQVTLSCSPISGHRSVSWYQQTPGQGLQFLFEYFSETQRNKGNFPGRFSGRQFSNSRSEMNVSTLELGDSALYLCASSTTGTDISNTEAFFGQGTRLTVV.

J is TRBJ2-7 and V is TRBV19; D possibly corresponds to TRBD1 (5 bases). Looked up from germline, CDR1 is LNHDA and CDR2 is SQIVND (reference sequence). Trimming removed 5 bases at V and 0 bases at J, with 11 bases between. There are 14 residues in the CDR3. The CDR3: CASSPQGSSYEQYF. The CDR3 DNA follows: TGTGCCAGTAGTCCCCAGGGCAGCTCCTACGAGCAGTACTTC.

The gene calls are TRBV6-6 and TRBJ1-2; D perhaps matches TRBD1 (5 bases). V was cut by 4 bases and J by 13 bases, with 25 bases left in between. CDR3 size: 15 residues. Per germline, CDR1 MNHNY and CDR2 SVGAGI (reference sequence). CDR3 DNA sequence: TGTGCCAGCAGTTCTCACGACAGCCATCTTGCAAAGTGCACCTTC. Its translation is CASSSHDSHLAKCTF.

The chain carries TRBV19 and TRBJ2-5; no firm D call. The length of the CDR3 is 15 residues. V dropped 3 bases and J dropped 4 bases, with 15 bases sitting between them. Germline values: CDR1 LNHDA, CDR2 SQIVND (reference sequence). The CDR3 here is CASSMNRATPETQYF. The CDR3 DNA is TGTGCCAGTAGTATGAACAGAGCCACCCCAGAGACCCAGTACTTC.

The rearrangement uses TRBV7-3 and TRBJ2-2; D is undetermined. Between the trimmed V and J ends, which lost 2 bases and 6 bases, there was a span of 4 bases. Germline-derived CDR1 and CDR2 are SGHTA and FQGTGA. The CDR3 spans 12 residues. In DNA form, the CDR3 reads TGTGCCAGCAGCTTATCTGCCGGGGAGCTGTTTTTT. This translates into CASSLSAGELFF. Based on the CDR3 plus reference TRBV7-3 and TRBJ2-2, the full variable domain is GAGVSQTPSNKVTEKGKYVELRCDPISGHTALYWYRQSLGQGPEFLIYFQGTGAADDSGLPNDRFFAVRPEGSVSTLKIQRTERGDSAVYLCASSLSAGELFFGEGSRLTVL.

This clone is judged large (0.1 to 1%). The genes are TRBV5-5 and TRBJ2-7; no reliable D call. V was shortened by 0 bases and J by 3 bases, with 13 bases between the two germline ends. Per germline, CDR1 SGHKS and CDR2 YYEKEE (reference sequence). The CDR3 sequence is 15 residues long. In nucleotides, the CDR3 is TGTGCCAGCAGCTTGGGGCCAGCGTCCAACTACGAGCAGTACTTC. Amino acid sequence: CASSLGPASNYEQYF.

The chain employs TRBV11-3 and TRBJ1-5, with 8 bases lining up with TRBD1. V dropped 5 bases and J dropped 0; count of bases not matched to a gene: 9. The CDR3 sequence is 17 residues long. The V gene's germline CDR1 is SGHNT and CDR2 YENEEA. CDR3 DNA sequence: TGTGCCAGCAGCACCGGACAGGGTCCATATAGCAATCAGCCCCAGCATTTT. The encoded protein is CASSTGQGPYSNQPQHF.

The CDR3 nucleotides read TGTGCCAGCTCCAGTATAGCGGGAGCGGAAGATACGCAGTATTTT. It translates to CASSSIAGAEDTQYF. V is TRBV18 and J is TRBJ2-3; 9 bases map to TRBD2. This CDR3 region has 15 residues. Per the germline V gene, CDR1 is KGHSH and CDR2 is LQKENI. The V segment lost 6 bases and the J segment 5 bases; nucleotides outside the gene matches: 9.

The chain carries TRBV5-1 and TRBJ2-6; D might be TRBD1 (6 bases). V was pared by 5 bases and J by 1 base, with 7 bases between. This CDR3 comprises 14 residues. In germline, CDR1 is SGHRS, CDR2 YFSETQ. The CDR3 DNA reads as TGCGCCAGCAGGACAGGTTCTGGGGCCAACGTCCTGACTTTC. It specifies CASRTGSGANVLTF.

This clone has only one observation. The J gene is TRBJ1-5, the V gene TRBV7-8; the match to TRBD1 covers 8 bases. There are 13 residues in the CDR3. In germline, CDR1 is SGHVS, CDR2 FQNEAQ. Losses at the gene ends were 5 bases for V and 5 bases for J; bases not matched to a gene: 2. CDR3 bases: TGTGCCAGCAGCCAGGACAGGGATCAGCCCCAGCATTTT. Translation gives CASSQDRDQPQHF.

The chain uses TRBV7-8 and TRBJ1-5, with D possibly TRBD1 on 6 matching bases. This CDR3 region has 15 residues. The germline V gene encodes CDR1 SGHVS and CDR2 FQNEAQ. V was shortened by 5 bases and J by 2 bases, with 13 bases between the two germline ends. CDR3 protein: CASSLEGGGNQPQHF. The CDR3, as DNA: TGTGCCAGCAGCCTAGAGGGGGGCGGCAATCAGCCCCAGCATTTT.

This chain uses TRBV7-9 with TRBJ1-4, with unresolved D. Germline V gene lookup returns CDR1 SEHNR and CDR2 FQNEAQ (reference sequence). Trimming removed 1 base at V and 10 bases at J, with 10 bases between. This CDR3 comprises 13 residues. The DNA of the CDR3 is TGTGCCAGCAGCTTAGATGGGCCGGGAAAACTGTTTTTT. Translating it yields CASSLDGPGKLFF.

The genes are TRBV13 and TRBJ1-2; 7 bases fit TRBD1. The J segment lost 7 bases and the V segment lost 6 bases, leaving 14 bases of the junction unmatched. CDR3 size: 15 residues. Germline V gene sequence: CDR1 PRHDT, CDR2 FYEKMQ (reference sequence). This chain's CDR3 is CASSLYRGAGGGYTF. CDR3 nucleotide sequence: TGTGCCAGCAGTCTTTATAGGGGAGCAGGGGGTGGCTACACCTTC.

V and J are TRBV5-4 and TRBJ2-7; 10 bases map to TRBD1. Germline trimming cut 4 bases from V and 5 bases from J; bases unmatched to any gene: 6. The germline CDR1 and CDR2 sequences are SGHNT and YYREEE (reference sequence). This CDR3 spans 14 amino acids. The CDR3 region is CASSTRDRGNEQYF. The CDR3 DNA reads TGTGCCAGCAGCACCCGGGACAGGGGCAACGAGCAGTACTTC.